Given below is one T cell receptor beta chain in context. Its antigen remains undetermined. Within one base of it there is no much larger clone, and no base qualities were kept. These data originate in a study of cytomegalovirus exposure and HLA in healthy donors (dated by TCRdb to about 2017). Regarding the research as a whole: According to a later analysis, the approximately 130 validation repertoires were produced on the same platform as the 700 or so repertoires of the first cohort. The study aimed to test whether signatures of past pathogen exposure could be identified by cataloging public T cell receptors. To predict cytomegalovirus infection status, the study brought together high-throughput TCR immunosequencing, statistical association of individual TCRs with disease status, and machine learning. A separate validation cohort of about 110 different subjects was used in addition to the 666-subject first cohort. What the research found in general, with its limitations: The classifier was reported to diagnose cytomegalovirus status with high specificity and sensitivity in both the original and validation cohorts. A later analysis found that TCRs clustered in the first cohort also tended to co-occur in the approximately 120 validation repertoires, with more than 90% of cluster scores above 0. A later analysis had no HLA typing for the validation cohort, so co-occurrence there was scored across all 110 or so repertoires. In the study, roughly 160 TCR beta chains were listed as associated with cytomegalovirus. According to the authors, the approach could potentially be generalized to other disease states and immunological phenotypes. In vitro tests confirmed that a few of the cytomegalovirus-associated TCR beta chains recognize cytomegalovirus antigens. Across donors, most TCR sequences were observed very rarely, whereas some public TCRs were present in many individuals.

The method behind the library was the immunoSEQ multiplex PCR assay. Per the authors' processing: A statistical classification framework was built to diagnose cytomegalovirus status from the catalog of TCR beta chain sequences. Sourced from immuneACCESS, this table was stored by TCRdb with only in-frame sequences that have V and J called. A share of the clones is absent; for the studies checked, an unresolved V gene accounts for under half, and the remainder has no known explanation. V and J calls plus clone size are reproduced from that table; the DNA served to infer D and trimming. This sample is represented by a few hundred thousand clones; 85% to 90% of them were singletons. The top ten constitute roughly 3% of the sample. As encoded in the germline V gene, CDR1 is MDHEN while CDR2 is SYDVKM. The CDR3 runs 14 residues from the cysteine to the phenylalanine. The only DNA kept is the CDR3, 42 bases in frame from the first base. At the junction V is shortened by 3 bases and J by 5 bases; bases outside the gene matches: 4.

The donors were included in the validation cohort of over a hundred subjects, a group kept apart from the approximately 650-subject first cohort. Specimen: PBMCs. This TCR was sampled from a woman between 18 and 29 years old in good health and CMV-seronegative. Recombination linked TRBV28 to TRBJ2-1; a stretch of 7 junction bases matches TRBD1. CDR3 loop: CASSFGQVDNEQFF. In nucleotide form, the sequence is TGTGCCAGCAGTTTCGGACAGGTCGACAATGAGCAGTTCTTC.